This entry lists 27 T cell receptor beta chains sequenced from one sample in a study of identical twins. TCRdb fed the 5' RACE reads into MiXCR, producing one record per CDR3 protein. The repertoire holds about 240,000 distinct CDR3 sequences, with approximately 7.8% as singletons. Another study also made use of these data, one on yellow fever vaccine responses in identical twins.

Sequencing used CD8+ T cells sorted from blood. All receptors derive from a woman under 30 in good health.

This clonotype was seen a handful of times. CDR3 DNA: TGTGCCAGCAGCTTTCTCCTAGCGGGAGGGCCCCGTGAGCAGTTCTTC. It codes for CASSFLLAGGPREQFF. The V call is TRBV13, the J call TRBJ2-1; TRBD2 agrees at 12 bases. V shed 3 bases and J 9 bases; nucleotides not matched to a gene: 9. Germline values: CDR1 PRHDT, CDR2 FYEKMQ (reference sequence). The CDR3 runs 16 residues.

This clonotype came up many times. The rearrangement links TRBV7-6 to TRBJ2-3; 11 bases agree with TRBD2. The V and J ends lost 1 base and 1 base, in that order; junction bases with no gene match: 19. The CDR3 length is 22 residues. The germline V gene has CDR1 SGHVS and CDR2 FNYEAQ. CDR3 region: CASSLEAGLAGVNPLGTDTQYF. The CDR3, as DNA: TGTGCCAGCAGCTTAGAAGCCGGACTAGCGGGTGTTAATCCCCTGGGCACAGATACGCAGTATTTT.

In its sample, this clonotype was seen many times. The chain employs TRBV25-1 and TRBJ2-5, with a weak D call TRBD2 (5 bases). Trimming stripped 7 bases from V and 0 bases from J, with 9 bases between. CDR3 length equals 13 residues. CDR1 is MGHDK, CDR2 SYGVNS, per germline. The CDR3 region is CASIPSNQETQYF. The CDR3 nucleotides are TGTGCCAGCATCCCTAGCAACCAAGAGACCCAGTACTTC. The variable domain in full, with the rest retrieved from reference TRBV25-1 and TRBJ2-5, is EADIYQTPRYLVIGTGKKITLECSQTMGHDKMYWYQQDPGMELHLIHYSYGVNSTEKGDLSSESTVSRIRTEHFPLTLESARPSHTSQYLCASIPSNQETQYFGPGTRLLVL.

The CDR3 DNA sequence: TGTGCCAGCAGCCCCTGGACTGGTATCTTCGAGCAGTTCTTC. It encodes CASSPWTGIFEQFF. The gene calls are TRBV7-8 and TRBJ2-1; perhaps TRBD2 as D (5 bases). Germline-derived CDR1 and CDR2 are SGHVS and FQNEAQ. The CDR3 has 14 amino acids. With 5 bases removed from V and 10 bases from J, the gap between germline ends came to 18 bases.

The chain has TRBV2 and TRBJ2-7, with a tentative D call TRBD1 (5 bases). Trimming removed 1 base from V and 4 bases from J, with 11 bases in between. The CDR3 length is 14 residues. CDR1 is SNHLY and CDR2 is FYNNEI in the germline V gene. CDR3 DNA: TGTGCCAGCAGTGAAGGTGCGACAGTTTACGAGCAGTACGTC. It specifies CASSEGATVYEQYV.

The chain is built from TRBV5-5 and TRBJ2-2, with D unclear. The CDR3 length is 16 residues. The V gene lost 4 bases and the J gene lost 5 bases, with 18 bases spanning the gap. CDR1 and CDR2 from the germline V gene are SGHKS and YYEKEE (reference sequence). This CDR3 is CASSPGQVYGTGELFF. In nucleotides, the CDR3 is TGTGCCAGCAGCCCCGGGCAGGTTTACGGAACCGGGGAGCTGTTTTTT.

This clonotype was seen at least ten times. The CDR3 here is CASSLEVLGANEQYF. DNA of the CDR3: TGCGCCAGCAGCTTGGAGGTGTTGGGGGCCAACGAGCAGTACTTC. V usage is TRBV5-1 and J usage is TRBJ2-7; possibly TRBD1 for D (6 bases). The ends were cut back, 0 bases at V and 5 bases at J, with 15 bases in the middle. Looked up from germline, CDR1 is SGHRS and CDR2 is YFSETQ. This CDR3 contains 15 residues.

This clonotype turned up a few times. J is TRBJ1-1 and V is TRBV4-1, with D possibly being TRBD1 (5 bases). Deletions cut 1 base from V and 3 bases from J, with 9 bases between. From germline, CDR1 is MGHRA and CDR2 YSYEKL. CDR3 length: 14 amino acids. The CDR3 reads CASSQVGDDTEAFF. CDR3 bases: TGCGCCAGCAGCCAAGTCGGGGACGACACTGAAGCTTTCTTT.

V is TRBV20-1 and J is TRBJ2-2; 13 nucleotides agree with TRBD2. This CDR3 comprises 15 residues. The V and J ends lost 4 bases and 5 bases, in that order; junction bases with no gene match: 4. The germline V gene has CDR1 DFQATT and CDR2 SNEGSKA (reference sequence). CDR3 DNA: TGCAGTGCTAACGGACTAGCGGGGGCTACCGGGGAGCTGTTTTTT. This codes for CSANGLAGATGELFF.

This clonotype appeared a few times. The gene calls are TRBV29-1 and TRBJ2-3; possible D gene TRBD1, 5 bases. This CDR3 comprises 16 residues. The V end lost 5 bases, the J end lost 0 bases, and 18 bases lay between the germline ends. Looked up from germline, CDR1 is SQVTM and CDR2 is ANQGSEA. The CDR3 DNA is TGCAGCGTTCATCCCCTTATGGCAGGGAGCACAGATACGCAGTATTTT. Its translation: CSVHPLMAGSTDTQYF.

This clonotype turned up a few times. The chain has TRBV20-1 and TRBJ1-2; D call uncertain. Trimming shortened V by 6 bases and J by 2 bases, and 10 bases separated the two germline ends. The CDR3 runs 12 residues. Germline CDR1 and CDR2: DFQATT and SNEGSKA (reference sequence). The CDR3 region is CSAPGGNYGYTF. As DNA, the CDR3 is TGCAGTGCCCCGGGCGGAAACTATGGCTACACCTTC.

CDR3 in amino acids: CASSQVGHWQFF. For the CDR3, the DNA is TGTGCCAGCAGCCAAGTAGGACACTGGCAGTTCTTC. The chain has TRBV14 and TRBJ2-1; possibly TRBD1 for D (5 bases). V lost 1 base, J lost 12 bases, and 10 bases lay in between. The length of the CDR3 is 12 residues. CDR1 and CDR2 from the germline V gene are SGHDN and FVKESK.

This rearrangement joins TRBV18 to TRBJ2-5; D uncertain. Germline CDR1 KGHSH, CDR2 LQKENI. This CDR3 is built from 14 residues. V was cut by 1 base and J by 2 bases, with 8 bases left in between. CDR3 nucleotide sequence: TGTGCCAGCTCACCACGAACAGTACAAGAGACCCAGTACTTC. Amino acids: CASSPRTVQETQYF.

This clonotype has only a few counts. V gene TRBV19 combines with J gene TRBJ1-1, with 11 bases lining up with TRBD1. The CDR3 has 15 amino acids. V was clipped by 10 bases and J by 6 bases; unmatched bases: 13. Germline CDR1 reads LNHDA; CDR2 reads SQIVND (reference sequence). In nucleotides, the CDR3 is TGTGCCATTAGGGACAGGGGGAGCCGGGACGCTGAAGCTTTCTTT. Its protein is CAIRDRGSRDAEAFF.

The chain joins TRBV10-3 to TRBJ2-1, with D perhaps TRBD2 (5 bases). Trimming took off 6 bases at V and 7 bases at J, with 22 bases between the two ends. CDR3 length equals 16 residues. From germline, CDR1 is ENHRY and CDR2 SYGVKD. The CDR3 DNA sequence: TGTGCCATCAGCGGACTCGCGGTAGATAGTACGAATGAGCAGTTCTTC. Translated: CAISGLAVDSTNEQFF.

The V and J genes are TRBV24-1 and TRBJ2-3; D is unclear. The CDR3 contains 15 residues. Germline V CDR1 and CDR2: KGHDR, SFDVKD. V lost 1 base and J lost 6, with 13 bases in between. CDR3 DNA sequence: TGTGCCACCAGTGATTTAGACGACTTGAGGGATACGCAGTATTTT. Its protein product is CATSDLDDLRDTQYF.

This clonotype was seen only a few times. This chain joins TRBV11-2 and TRBJ2-7, with D unresolved. The length of the CDR3 is 12 residues. The germline gives CDR1 SGHAT, CDR2 FQNNGV. With 5 bases removed from V and 5 bases from J, the gap between germline ends came to 10 bases. The CDR3 region is CASSQLRDEQYV. The CDR3 bases are TGTGCCAGCAGCCAGCTAAGGGACGAGCAGTACGTC.

This sequence joins TRBV13 and TRBJ1-1; D may be TRBD1 (5 bases). The ends were cut back, 1 base at V and 4 bases at J, with 7 bases in the middle. The CDR3 has 13 residues. CDR1 is PRHDT and CDR2 is FYEKMQ in the germline V gene (reference sequence). CDR3 in DNA: TGTGCCAGCAGCTTAGTGGGACTCACTGAAGCTTTCTTT. Translated, it gives CASSLVGLTEAFF.

This clonotype was counted at least ten times. The chain recombines TRBV12-3 or TRBV12-4 with TRBJ2-4, with TRBD2 identical over 9 bases. CDR3 length: 15 amino acids. The J segment lost 7 bases and the V segment lost 0 bases, leaving 4 bases of the junction unmatched. CDR3: CASSLAGLAMNIQYF. The CDR3 DNA reads as TGTGCCAGCAGTTTAGCTGGACTAGCGATGAACATTCAGTACTTC.

This clonotype was seen repeatedly, ten times or more. The CDR3 DNA sequence: TGTGCCACCAGGGGGACAGGGGGCCCCTTTGATGAGCAGTTCTTC. Its translation is CATRGTGGPFDEQFF. V usage is TRBV24-1 and J usage is TRBJ2-1, with TRBD1 matching over 12 bases. Germline CDR1 and CDR2: KGHDR and SFDVKD. This CDR3 has 15 residues. V was pared by 7 bases and J by 8 bases, with 8 bases of the junction left unmatched.

This clonotype showed up many times. This chain links TRBV29-1 with TRBJ1-2; D not certain. V was shortened by 3 bases and J by 0 bases, with 5 bases between the two germline ends. The CDR3 has 12 residues. Germline assignment: CDR1 SQVTM and CDR2 ANQGSEA. CDR3 nucleotide sequence: TGCAGCGTTGAGTCAGCTAACTATGGCTACACCTTC. Protein: CSVESANYGYTF.

J is TRBJ2-1 and V is TRBV3-1; TRBD2 aligns across 10 bases. After removal of 1 base from V and 8 bases from J, the junction contained 5 bases not matched to a gene. The CDR3 has 15 amino acids. Germline lookup yields CDR1 LGHDT and CDR2 YNNKEL (reference sequence). CDR3 nucleotides: TGTGCCAGCAGCCAAGTTCCTAGCGGGGGTCATGAGCAGTTCTTC. This translates into CASSQVPSGGHEQFF.

This clonotype has more than one count but fewer than ten. V and J are TRBV6-5 and TRBJ2-7, with a possible D match to TRBD2 (6 bases). The germline CDR1 and CDR2 sequences are MNHEY and SVGAGI. The CDR3 loop spans 14 amino acids. With 2 bases removed from V and 6 bases from J, the gap between germline ends came to 14 bases. CDR3 region: CASSYLEMGGEQYF. The CDR3 nucleotides are TGTGCCAGCAGTTACCTTGAGATGGGGGGCGAGCAGTACTTC.

This clonotype appeared a few times. The chain is built from TRBV2 and TRBJ2-5; no firm D call. V lost 8 bases and J 5 bases, leaving 15 bases between the germline ends. This CDR3 region has 13 residues. Germline V gene lookup returns CDR1 SNHLY and CDR2 FYNNEI. CDR3 loop: CASPLRARETQYF. The CDR3 nucleotides read TGTGCCAGCCCGCTTCGGGCCCGGGAGACCCAGTACTTC.

This clonotype was observed a few times. This chain connects TRBV12-3 or TRBV12-4 to TRBJ1-2, with D uncertain. Trimming shortened V by 1 base and J by 4 bases, and 4 bases separated the two germline ends. This CDR3 spans 12 amino acids. The CDR3 sequence: CASSLDGYGYTF. CDR3 in DNA: TGTGCCAGCAGTTTAGATGGCTATGGCTACACCTTC.

This clonotype was recorded at least ten times. V and J are TRBV2 and TRBJ2-2, with 16 bases identical to TRBD2. Germline V gene lookup returns CDR1 SNHLY and CDR2 FYNNEI. Unmatched junction bases numbered 7, after V lost 3 bases and J lost 0 bases. The CDR3 is 20 residues long. The DNA for the CDR3 is TGTGCCAGCAGTGAGATCGGGACTAGCGGGAGGGCCTCGAACACCGGGGAGCTGTTTTTT. Translation: CASSEIGTSGRASNTGELFF.

This clonotype has a count of ten or more. The chain couples TRBV6-6 to TRBJ1-1, with D possibly TRBD1 on 6 matching bases. Trimming shortened V by 8 bases and J by 5 bases, and 9 bases separated the two germline ends. Germline assignment: CDR1 MNHNY and CDR2 SVGAGI (reference sequence). This CDR3 has 11 residues. CDR3 region: CASEGGTEAFF. CDR3 sequence (DNA): TGTGCCAGCGAGGGGGGAACTGAAGCTTTCTTT.